The clone carrying this T cell receptor (beta chain) has a single count. This same CDR3 is encoded by further DNA sequences in the sample. Assay used: immunoSEQ multiplex PCR; TCRdb lists only in-frame clones, some missing. Among approximately 240,000 clones, around 87% were seen once, and the ten largest hold more than 2.5%. This record belongs to a study of blood T cell repertoires in COVID-19. V was clipped by 4 bases and J by 6 bases; unmatched bases: 14. Germline V gene data show CDR1 as SGHRS and CDR2 as YFSETQ. The CDR3 runs to 16 residues. The sequence was collected from a woman aged 25 to 39 who had recovered from COVID-19. Sequencing was done on a sample of peripheral blood. The chain combines TRBV5-1 with TRBJ2-7; 9 positions match TRBD2. The CDR3 DNA is TGCGCCAGCAGCGGCGGGGCGGGGGGGCCTTCACGCGAGCAGTACTTC. Its translation is CASSGGAGGPSREQYF.